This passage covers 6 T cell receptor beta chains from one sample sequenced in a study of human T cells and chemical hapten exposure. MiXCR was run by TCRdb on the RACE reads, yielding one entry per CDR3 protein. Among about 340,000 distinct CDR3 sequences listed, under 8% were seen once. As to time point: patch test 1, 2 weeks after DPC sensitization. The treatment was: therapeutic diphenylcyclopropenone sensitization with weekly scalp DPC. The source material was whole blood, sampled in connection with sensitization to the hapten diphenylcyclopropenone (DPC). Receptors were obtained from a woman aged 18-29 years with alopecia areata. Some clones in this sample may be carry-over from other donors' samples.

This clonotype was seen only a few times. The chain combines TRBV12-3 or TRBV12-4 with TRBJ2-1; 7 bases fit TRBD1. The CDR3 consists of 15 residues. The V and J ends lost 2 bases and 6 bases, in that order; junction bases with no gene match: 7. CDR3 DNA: TGTGCCAGCAGTTTATGGACAGGTGATACCAATGAGCAGTTCTTC. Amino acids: CASSLWTGDTNEQFF.

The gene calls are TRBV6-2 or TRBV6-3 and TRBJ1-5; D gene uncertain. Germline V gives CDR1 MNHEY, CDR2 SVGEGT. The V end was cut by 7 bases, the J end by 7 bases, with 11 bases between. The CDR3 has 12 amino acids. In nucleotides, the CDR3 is TGTGCCAGCAAGCACGGAGGGCAGCCCCAGCATTTT. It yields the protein CASKHGGQPQHF.

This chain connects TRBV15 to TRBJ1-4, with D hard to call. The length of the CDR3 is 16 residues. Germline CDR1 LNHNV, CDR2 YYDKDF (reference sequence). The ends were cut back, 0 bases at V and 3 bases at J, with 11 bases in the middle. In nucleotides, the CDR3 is TGTGCCACCAGCAGAGATACCCGGACGGCTAATGAAAAACTGTTTTTT. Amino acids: CATSRDTRTANEKLFF.

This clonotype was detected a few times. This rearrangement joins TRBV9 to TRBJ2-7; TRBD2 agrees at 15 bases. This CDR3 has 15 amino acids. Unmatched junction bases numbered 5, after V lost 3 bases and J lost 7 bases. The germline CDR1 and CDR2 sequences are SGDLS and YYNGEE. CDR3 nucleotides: TGTGCCAGCAGCGGGACTAGCGGGGGGGCCGGTGAGCAGTACTTC. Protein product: CASSGTSGGAGEQYF.

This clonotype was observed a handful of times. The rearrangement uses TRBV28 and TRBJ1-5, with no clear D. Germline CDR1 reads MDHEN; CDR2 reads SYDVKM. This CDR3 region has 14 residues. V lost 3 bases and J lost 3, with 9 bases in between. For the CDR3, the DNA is TGTGCCAGCAGTTTTGCGGGTTTCAATCAGCCCCAGCATTTT. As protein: CASSFAGFNQPQHF.

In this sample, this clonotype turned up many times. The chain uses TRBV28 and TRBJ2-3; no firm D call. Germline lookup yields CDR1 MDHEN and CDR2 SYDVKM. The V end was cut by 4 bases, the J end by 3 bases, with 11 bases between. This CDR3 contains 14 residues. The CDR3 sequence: CASSYSGRTDTQYF. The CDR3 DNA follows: TGTGCCAGCAGTTATTCCGGAAGGACAGATACGCAGTATTTT.